This entry describes one TCR beta chain. TCRdb keeps only in-frame clones here, not all; method: immunoSEQ multiplex PCR. The table includes approximately 74,000 clones, roughly four fifths detected once. V gave up 3 bases and J gave up 2 bases, with 12 bases separating them. The CDR3 has 15 amino acids. Germline V gives CDR1 SGHRS, CDR2 YFSETQ. This entry is derived from a study of OX40 agonist ivuxolimab in advanced cancers. The sequence was obtained from an adult with an advanced solid tumor such as melanoma, head and neck, liver or kidney cancer. The chain carries TRBV5-1 and TRBJ2-1; TRBD1 is a possible D gene (6 bases). The sample consisted of CD4+ or CD8+ T cells sorted from blood, taken in a trial of the OX40 agonist ivuxolimab. CDR3 region: CASSSGTSAYNEQFF. The CDR3 DNA sequence: TGCGCCAGCAGCTCCGGGACATCAGCCTACAATGAGCAGTTCTTC.